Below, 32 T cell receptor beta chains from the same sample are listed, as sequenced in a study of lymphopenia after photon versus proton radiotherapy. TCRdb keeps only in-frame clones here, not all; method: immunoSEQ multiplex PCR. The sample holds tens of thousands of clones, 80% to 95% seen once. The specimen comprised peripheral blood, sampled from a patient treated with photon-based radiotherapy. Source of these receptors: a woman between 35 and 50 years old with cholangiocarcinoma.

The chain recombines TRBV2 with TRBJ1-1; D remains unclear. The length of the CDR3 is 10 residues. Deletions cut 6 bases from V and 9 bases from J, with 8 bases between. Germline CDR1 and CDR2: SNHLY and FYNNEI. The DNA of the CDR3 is TGTGCCAGCAGGGACGGTAAAGCTTTCTTT. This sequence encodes CASRDGKAFF.

CDR3 region: CASSLGQSYGYTF. The DNA of the CDR3 is TGTGCCAGCAGCTTAGGACAGTCCTATGGCTACACCTTC. The V and J genes are TRBV11-2 and TRBJ1-2; TRBD1 might be the D (5 bases). The length of the CDR3 is 13 residues. Germline loops: CDR1 SGHAT, CDR2 FQNNGV. Trimming cost V 1 base and J 4 bases, with 7 bases left between them.

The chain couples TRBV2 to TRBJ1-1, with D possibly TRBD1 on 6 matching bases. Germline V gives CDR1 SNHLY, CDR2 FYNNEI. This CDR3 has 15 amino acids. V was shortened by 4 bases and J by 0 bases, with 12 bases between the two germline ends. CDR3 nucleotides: TGTGCCAGCAGTGCGACAGGAAACATGAACACTGAAGCTTTCTTT. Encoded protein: CASSATGNMNTEAFF.

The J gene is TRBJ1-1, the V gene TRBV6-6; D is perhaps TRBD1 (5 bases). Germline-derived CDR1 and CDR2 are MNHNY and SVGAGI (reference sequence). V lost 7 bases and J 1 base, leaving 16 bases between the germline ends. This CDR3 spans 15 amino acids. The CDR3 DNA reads TGTGCCAGCATTTTCTACGGCGGGGGGAACACTGAAGCTTTCTTT. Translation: CASIFYGGGNTEAFF.

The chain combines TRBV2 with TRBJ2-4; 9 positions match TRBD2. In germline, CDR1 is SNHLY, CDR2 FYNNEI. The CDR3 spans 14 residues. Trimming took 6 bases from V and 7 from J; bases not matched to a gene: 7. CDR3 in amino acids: CASRPGTSRNIQYF. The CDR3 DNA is TGTGCCAGCAGACCCGGGACTAGCCGGAACATTCAGTACTTC.

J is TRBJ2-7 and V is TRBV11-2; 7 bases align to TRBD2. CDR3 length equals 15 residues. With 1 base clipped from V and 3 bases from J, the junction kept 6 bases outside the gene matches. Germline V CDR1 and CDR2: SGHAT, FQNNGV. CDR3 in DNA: TGTGCCAGCAGCTTAGGGCTAGCGGTGGGCTACGAGCAGTACTTC. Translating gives CASSLGLAVGYEQYF.

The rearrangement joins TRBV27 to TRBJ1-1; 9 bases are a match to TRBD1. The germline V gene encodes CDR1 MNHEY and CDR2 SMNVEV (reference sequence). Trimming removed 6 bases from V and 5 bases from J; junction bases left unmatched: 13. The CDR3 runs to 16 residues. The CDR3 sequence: CASRQPGTGLGTEAFF. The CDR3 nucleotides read TGTGCCAGCAGACAACCCGGGACAGGGCTAGGGACTGAAGCTTTCTTT.

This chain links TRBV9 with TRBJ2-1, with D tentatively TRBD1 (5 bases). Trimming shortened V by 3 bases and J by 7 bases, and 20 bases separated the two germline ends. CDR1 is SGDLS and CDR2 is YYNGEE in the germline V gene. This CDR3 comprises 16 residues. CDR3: CASSEGPWGRTNEQFF. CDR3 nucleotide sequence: TGTGCCAGCAGCGAGGGGCCGTGGGGCAGAACTAATGAGCAGTTCTTC.

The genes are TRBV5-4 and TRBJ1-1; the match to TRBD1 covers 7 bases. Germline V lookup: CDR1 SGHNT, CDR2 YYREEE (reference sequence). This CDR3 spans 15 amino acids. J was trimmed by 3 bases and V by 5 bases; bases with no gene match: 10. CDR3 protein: CASSLGGDSYTEAFF. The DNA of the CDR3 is TGTGCCAGCAGTTTAGGAGGGGACAGCTACACTGAAGCTTTCTTT.

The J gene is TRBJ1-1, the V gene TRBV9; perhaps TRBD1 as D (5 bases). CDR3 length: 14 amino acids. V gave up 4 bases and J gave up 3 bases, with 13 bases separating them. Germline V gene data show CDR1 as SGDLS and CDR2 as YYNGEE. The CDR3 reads CASSYRQGDTEAFF. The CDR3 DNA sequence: TGTGCCAGCAGCTACAGGCAGGGCGACACTGAAGCTTTCTTT.

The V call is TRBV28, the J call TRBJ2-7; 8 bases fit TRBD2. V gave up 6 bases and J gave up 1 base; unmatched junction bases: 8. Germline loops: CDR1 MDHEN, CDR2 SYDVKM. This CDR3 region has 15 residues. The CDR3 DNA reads TGTGCCAGCAGCCCCAGCGGGAGCCCTTCCTACGAGCAGTACTTC. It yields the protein CASSPSGSPSYEQYF. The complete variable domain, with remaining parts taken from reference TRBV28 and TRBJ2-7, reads DVKVTQSSRYLVKRTGEKVFLECVQDMDHENMFWYRQDPGLGLRLIYFSYDVKMKEKGDIPEGYSVSREKKERFSLILESASTNQTSMYLCASSPSGSPSYEQYFGPGTRLTVT.

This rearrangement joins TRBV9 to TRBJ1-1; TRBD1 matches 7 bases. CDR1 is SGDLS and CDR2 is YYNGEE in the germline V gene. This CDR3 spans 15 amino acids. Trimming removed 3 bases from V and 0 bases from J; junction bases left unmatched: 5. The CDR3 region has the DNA TGTGCCAGCAGCGGACAGGGTCCCGTGAACACTGAAGCTTTCTTT. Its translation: CASSGQGPVNTEAFF.

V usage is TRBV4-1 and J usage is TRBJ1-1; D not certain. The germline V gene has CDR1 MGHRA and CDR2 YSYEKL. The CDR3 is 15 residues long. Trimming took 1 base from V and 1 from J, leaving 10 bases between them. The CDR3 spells CASSQVDRENTEAFF. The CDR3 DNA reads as TGCGCCAGCAGCCAAGTTGACCGAGAGAACACTGAAGCTTTCTTT.

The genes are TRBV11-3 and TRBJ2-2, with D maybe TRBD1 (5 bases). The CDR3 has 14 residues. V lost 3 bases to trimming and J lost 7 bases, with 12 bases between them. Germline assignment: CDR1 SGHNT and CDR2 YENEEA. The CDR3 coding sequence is TGTGCCAGCAGCTTTACAGGCTCGAGCGGGGAGCTGTTTTTT. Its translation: CASSFTGSSGELFF.

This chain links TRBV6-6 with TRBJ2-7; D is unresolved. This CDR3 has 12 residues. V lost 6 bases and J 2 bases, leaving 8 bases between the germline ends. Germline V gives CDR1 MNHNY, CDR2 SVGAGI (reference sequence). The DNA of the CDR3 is TGTGCCAGCAGAGAGATCCCCTACGAGCAGTACTTC. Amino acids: CASREIPYEQYF.

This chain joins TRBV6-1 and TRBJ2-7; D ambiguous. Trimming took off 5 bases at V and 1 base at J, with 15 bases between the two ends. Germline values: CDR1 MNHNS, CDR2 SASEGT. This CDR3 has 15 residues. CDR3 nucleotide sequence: TGTGCCAGCAGTATATCATTTAGCCCTTCCTACGAGCAGTACTTC. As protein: CASSISFSPSYEQYF.

The CDR3 DNA sequence: TGTGCCAGCAGCCTAAGCCCAGGGCCCTATGGCTACACCTTC. It translates to CASSLSPGPYGYTF. The J gene is TRBJ1-2, the V gene TRBV2; maybe TRBD1 (5 bases). CDR3 length equals 14 residues. V lost 6 bases to trimming and J lost 4 bases, with 15 bases between them. CDR1 is SNHLY, CDR2 FYNNEI, per germline.

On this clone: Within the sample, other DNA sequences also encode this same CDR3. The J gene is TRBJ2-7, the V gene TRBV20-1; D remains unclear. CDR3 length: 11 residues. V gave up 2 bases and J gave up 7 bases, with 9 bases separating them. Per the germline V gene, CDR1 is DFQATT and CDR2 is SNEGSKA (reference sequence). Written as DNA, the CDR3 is TGCAGTGCTAGATTTAGTTTGGAGCAGTACTTC. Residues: CSARFSLEQYF.

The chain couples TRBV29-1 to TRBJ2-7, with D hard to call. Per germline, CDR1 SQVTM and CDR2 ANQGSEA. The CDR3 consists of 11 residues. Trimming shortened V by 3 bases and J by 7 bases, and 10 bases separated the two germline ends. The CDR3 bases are TGCAGCGTTGAGGAATTAAGGGAGCAGTACTTC. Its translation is CSVEELREQYF.

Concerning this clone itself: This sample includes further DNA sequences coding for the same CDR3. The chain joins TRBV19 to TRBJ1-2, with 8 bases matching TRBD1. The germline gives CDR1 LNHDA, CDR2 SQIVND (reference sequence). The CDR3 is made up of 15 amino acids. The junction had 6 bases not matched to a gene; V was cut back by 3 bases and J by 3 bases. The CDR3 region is CASSIRTGRDYGYTF. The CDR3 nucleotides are TGTGCCAGTAGTATTCGGACAGGGAGGGACTATGGCTACACCTTC.

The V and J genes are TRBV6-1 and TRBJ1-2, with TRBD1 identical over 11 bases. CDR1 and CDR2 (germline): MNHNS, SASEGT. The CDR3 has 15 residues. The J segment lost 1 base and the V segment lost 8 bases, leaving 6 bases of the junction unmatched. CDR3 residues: CASGTGGNLNYGYTF. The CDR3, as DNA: TGTGCCAGCGGGACAGGGGGGAACCTTAACTATGGCTACACCTTC.

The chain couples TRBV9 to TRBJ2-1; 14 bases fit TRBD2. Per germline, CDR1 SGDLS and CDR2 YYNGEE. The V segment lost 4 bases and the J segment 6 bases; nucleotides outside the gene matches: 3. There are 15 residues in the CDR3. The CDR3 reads CASSPGTSGGNEQFF. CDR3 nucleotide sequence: TGTGCCAGCAGCCCCGGGACTAGCGGGGGCAATGAGCAGTTCTTC. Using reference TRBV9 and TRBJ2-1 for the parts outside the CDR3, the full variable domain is DSGVTQTPKHLITATGQRVTLRCSPRSGDLSVYWYQQSLDQGLQFLIQYYNGEERAKGNILERFSAQQFPDLHSELNLSSLELGDSALYFCASSPGTSGGNEQFFGPGTRLTVL.

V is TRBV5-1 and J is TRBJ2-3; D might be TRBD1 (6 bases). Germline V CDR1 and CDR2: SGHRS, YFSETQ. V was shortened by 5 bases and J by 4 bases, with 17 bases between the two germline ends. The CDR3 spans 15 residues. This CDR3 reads CASSFQRGSPDTQYF. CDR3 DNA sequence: TGCGCCAGCAGTTTCCAGAGGGGGAGCCCAGATACGCAGTATTTT. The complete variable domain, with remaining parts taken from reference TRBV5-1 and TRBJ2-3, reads KAGVTQTPRYLIKTRGQQVTLSCSPISGHRSVSWYQQTPGQGLQFLFEYFSETQRNKGNFPGRFSGRQFSNSRSEMNVSTLELGDSALYLCASSFQRGSPDTQYFGPGTRLTVL.

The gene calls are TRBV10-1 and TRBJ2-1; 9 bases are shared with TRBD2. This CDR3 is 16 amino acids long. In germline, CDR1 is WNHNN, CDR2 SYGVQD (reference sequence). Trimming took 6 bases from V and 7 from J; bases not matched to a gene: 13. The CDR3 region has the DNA TGCGCCAGCAGCAGGGTTCGGGCGGGAGGGCCAAATGAGCAGTTCTTC. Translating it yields CASSRVRAGGPNEQFF.

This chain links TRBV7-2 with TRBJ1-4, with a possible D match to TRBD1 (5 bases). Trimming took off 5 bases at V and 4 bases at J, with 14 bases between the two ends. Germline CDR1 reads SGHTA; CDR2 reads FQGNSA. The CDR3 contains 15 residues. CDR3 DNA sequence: TGTGCCAGCAGCACCTCGAGGGGAGTTAATGAAAAACTGTTTTTT. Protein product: CASSTSRGVNEKLFF.

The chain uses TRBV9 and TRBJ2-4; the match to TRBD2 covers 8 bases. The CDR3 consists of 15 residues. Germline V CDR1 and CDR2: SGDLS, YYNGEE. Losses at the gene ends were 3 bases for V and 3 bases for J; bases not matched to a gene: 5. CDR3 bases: TGTGCCAGCAGCGACCTCACTAGCGGCAAAAACATTCAGTACTTC. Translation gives CASSDLTSGKNIQYF.

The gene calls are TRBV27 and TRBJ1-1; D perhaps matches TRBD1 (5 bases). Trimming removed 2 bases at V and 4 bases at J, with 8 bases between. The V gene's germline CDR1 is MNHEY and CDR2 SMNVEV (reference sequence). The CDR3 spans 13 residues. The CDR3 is CASSLGGATEAFF. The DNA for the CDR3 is TGTGCCAGCAGTTTAGGGGGTGCCACTGAAGCTTTCTTT.

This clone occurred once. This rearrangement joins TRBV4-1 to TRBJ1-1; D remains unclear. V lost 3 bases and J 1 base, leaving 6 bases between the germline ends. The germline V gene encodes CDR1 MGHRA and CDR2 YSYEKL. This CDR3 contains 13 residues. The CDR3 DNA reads TGCGCCAGCAGCCAGGGCCAGAACACTGAAGCTTTCTTT. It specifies CASSQGQNTEAFF.

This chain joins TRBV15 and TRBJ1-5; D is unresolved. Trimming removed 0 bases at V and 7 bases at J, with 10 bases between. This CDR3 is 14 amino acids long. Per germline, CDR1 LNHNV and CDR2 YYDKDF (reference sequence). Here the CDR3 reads CATSRDRGSQPQHF. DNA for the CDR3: TGTGCCACCAGCAGAGATAGAGGTAGCCAGCCCCAGCATTTT.

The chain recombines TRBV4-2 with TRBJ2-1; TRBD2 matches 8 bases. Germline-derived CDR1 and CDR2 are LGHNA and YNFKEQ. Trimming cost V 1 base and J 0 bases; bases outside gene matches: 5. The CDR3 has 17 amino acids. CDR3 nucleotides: TGTGCCAGCAGCCAAGGGGGTAGCGGGGACTCCTACAATGAGCAGTTCTTC. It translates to CASSQGGSGDSYNEQFF.

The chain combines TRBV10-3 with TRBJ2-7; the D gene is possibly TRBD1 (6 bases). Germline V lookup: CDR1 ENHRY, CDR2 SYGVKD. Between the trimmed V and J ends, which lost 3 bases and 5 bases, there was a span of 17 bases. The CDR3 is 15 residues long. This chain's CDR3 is CAISEEPRGAHEQYF. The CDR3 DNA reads TGTGCCATCAGTGAAGAGCCCAGGGGCGCCCACGAGCAGTACTTC.

CDR3 amino acids: CASSTLAGGSYEQYF. The CDR3 bases are TGTGCCAGCAGCACTCTAGCGGGAGGATCCTACGAGCAGTACTTC. The chain uses TRBV9 and TRBJ2-7, with TRBD2 matching 11 bases. The length of the CDR3 is 15 residues. The trim removed 4 bases at V and 1 base at J, leaving 4 bases unmatched. The germline V gene has CDR1 SGDLS and CDR2 YYNGEE. Looking up the rest from reference TRBV9 and TRBJ2-7 gives the full variable domain: DSGVTQTPKHLITATGQRVTLRCSPRSGDLSVYWYQQSLDQGLQFLIQYYNGEERAKGNILERFSAQQFPDLHSELNLSSLELGDSALYFCASSTLAGGSYEQYFGPGTRLTVT.